A selection of T cell receptor beta chains follows, all from one sample in a study of blood T cell repertoires in COVID-19. Generated by immunoSEQ multiplex PCR, the TCRdb table keeps only in-frame clones and is missing some. The sample shows about 83,000 clones, roughly 88% of them seen only once. Sequencing used peripheral blood. The receptors shown here come from a human donor in a cohort sampled during active COVID-19. CDR3s include the opening cysteine and the closing phenylalanine or tryptophan. The order of the fields is D gene, V gene, J gene, clone size, CDR3 length, CDR3 DNA, CDR3 protein. D genes are given only for firm matches. Expanded clones are given a class, and other clones once, few, many or no size at all.

>TRBD2|TRBV11-2|TRBJ2-7|.|17
TGTGCCAGCAGCTTAGATCGAGGGACTAGCGGGAGGTACGAGCAGTACTTC
CASSLDRGTSGRYEQYF
>TRBD1|TRBV2|TRBJ1-6|.|14
TGTGCCAGCAGAGAGACAGGGGGCGGATCACCCCTCCACTTT
CASRETGGGSPLHF
>.|TRBV18|TRBJ1-3|.|17
TGTGCCAGCTCGAGAAGCCCTCTACAGGGTTCTGGAAACACCATATATTTT
CASSRSPLQGSGNTIYF
>.|TRBV19|TRBJ2-7|.|13
TGTGCCAGTAGCGGACAGCTCATCTACGAGCAGTACTTC
CASSGQLIYEQYF
>.|TRBV19|TRBJ1-5|.|16
TGTGCCAGTAGTCCATTCATCAGGGCACGCAATCAGCCCCAGCATTTT
CASSPFIRARNQPQHF
>TRBD1|TRBV4-3|TRBJ2-7|once|16
TGCGCCAGCAGCCGGGATCCCGGGACAGGTGCCTACGAGCAGTACTTC
CASSRDPGTGAYEQYF
>TRBD1|TRBV2|TRBJ2-2|.|14
TGTGCCAGCACCAGACAGGGTAACACCGGGGAGCTGTTTTTT
CASTRQGNTGELFF
>TRBD2|TRBV9|TRBJ2-3|.|15
TGTGCCAGCAGCGTGAGCGGGAGGGGCACAGATACGCAGTATTTT
CASSVSGRGTDTQYF
>.|TRBV5-4|TRBJ2-7|.|13
TGTGCCAGCAGCCCGCAGGGGCGCCACGAGCAGTACTTC
CASSPQGRHEQYF
>.|TRBV3-1/TRBV3-2|TRBJ2-1|.|14
TGTGCCAGCAGCCAAGCTTTGGACAGCAATGAGCAGTTCTTC
CASSQALDSNEQFF
>.|TRBV5-5|TRBJ1-3|.|16
TGTGCCAGCAGCTTGGCGCGGACAGACTCTGGAAACACCATATATTTT
CASSLARTDSGNTIYF
>.|TRBV7-2|TRBJ2-7|.|14
TGTGCCAGCAGCTTAGACGGGACATCCTACGAGCAGTACTTC
CASSLDGTSYEQYF
>.|TRBV6-5|TRBJ1-1|.|15
TGTGCCAGCAGTTACTCGAAAGGGGGACGTACTGAAGCTTTCTTT
CASSYSKGGRTEAFF
>TRBD2|TRBV5-4|TRBJ2-2|.|15
TGTGCCAGCTCAGAAGCGGGATTCGACACCGGGGAGCTGTTTTTT
CASSEAGFDTGELFF
>TRBD1|TRBV19|TRBJ2-7|.|16
TGTGCCAGTAGGGCCGGAGCCGGGACAGGGTACTACGAGCAGTACTTC
CASRAGAGTGYYEQYF
>.|TRBV5-6|TRBJ1-5|.|14
TGTGCCAGCAGCTTCGGGCAGGGGAATCAGCCCCAGCATTTT
CASSFGQGNQPQHF
>TRBD1|TRBV5-1|TRBJ1-5|.|13
TGCACCACATCAGGGGGCGCGGATCAGCCCCAGCATTTT
CTTSGGADQPQHF
>.|TRBV5-6|TRBJ1-1|.|15
TGTGCCAGCAGCCTGCTGTGGGGCTTGGACACTGAAGCTTTCTTT
CASSLLWGLDTEAFF
>.|TRBV6-4|TRBJ2-2|.|13
TGTGCCAGCAGTGATTCGGGGTTCGGGGAGCTGTTTTTT
CASSDSGFGELFF
>TRBD1|TRBV7-3|TRBJ1-2|once|15
TGTGCCAGCAGCCCGCGGACAGGGTCTACCTATGGCTACACCTTC
CASSPRTGSTYGYTF
>.|TRBV30|TRBJ1-5|.|13
TGTGCCTGGAGTGTAGGGGGGGATCAGCCCCAGCATTTT
CAWSVGGDQPQHF
>.|TRBV7-2|TRBJ1-5|.|14
TGTGCCAGCAGCGAGACACTTAGCAATCAGCCCCAGCATTTT
CASSETLSNQPQHF
>.|TRBV29-1|TRBJ2-5|.|15
TGCAGCGTTGAAGATGGTAGCGGAATCCAAGAGACCCAGTACTTC
CSVEDGSGIQETQYF
>.|TRBV2|TRBJ2-2|.|15
TGTGCCAGCACCACAGCAGGGTCCCTCACCGGGGAGCTGTTTTTT
CASTTAGSLTGELFF
>.|TRBV10-3|TRBJ1-1|.|14
TGTGCCATCAGCCCCGACAGGAGACCAACTGAAGCTTTCTTT
CAISPDRRPTEAFF
>.|TRBV27|TRBJ1-2|.|12
TGTGCCAGCAGGACACCTAACTATGGCTACACCTTC
CASRTPNYGYTF
>.|TRBV5-4|TRBJ2-3|.|16
TGTGCCAGCAGCTTTCTCACTACTAGAACCACAGATACGCAGTATTTT
CASSFLTTRTTDTQYF
>.|TRBV7-2|TRBJ1-2|once|12
TGTGCCAGCAGCTTAGGGACTTATGGCTACACCTTC
CASSLGTYGYTF
>.|TRBV6-5|TRBJ1-2|.|13
TGTGCCAGCACTACCGACTACCCCTATGGCTACACCTTC
CASTTDYPYGYTF
>TRBD2|TRBV7-2|TRBJ2-1|.|14
TGTGCCAGCAGCCGCGGGAGTCTCGGCAATGAGCAGTTCTTC
CASSRGSLGNEQFF
>.|TRBV7-2|TRBJ2-3|.|17
TGTGCCAGCAGCTTAGTGTTAGGCGGGAAGGGCACAGATACGCAGTATTTT
CASSLVLGGKGTDTQYF
>.|TRBV10-3|TRBJ1-5|.|12
TGTGCCATCAGTGAGACTGGTAGGCCCCAGCATTTT
CAISETGRPQHF
>.|TRBV4-1|TRBJ2-2|.|15
TGCGCCAGCAGCCAATTTGAAACGGGGGTCGGGGAGCTGTTTTTT
CASSQFETGVGELFF